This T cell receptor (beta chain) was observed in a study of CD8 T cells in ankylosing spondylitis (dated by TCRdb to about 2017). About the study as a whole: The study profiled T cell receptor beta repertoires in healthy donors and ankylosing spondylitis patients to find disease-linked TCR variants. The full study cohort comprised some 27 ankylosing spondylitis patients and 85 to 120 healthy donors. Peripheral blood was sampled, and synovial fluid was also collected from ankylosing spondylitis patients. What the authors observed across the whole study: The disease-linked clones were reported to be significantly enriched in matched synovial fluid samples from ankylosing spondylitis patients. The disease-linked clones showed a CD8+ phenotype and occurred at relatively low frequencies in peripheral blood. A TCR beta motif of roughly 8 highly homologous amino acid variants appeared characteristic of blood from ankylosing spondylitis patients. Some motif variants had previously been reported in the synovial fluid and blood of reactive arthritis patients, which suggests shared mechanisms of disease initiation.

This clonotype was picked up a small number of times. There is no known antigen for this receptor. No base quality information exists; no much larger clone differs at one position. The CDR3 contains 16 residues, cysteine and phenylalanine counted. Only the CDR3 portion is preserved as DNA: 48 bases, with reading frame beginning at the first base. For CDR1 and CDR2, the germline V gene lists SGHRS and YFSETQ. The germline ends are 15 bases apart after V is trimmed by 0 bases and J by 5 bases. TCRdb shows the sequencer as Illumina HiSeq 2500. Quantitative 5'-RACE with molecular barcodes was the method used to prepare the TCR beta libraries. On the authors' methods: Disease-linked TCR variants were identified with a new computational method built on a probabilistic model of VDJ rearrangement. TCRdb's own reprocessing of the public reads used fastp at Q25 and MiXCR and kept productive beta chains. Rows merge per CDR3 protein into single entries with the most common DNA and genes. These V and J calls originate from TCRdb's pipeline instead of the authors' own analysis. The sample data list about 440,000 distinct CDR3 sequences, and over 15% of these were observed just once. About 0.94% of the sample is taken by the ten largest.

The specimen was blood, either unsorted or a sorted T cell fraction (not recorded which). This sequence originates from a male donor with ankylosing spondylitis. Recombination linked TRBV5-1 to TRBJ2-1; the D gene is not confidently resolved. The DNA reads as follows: TGCGCCAGCAGCTTGGGTCACGTAGGATCCAACAATGAGCAGTTCTTC. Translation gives CASSLGHVGSNNEQFF.